The clone carrying this T cell receptor (beta chain) has just a few counts. The data derive from a study of cytomegalovirus exposure and HLA in healthy donors. CDR3 size: 12 residues. Deletions cut 3 bases from V and 9 bases from J, with 11 bases between. The germline V gene has CDR1 MNHEY and CDR2 SMNVEV (reference sequence). A multiplex PCR was run with 60 Vbeta primers and 13 Jbeta primers. Clones were read by immunoSEQ multiplex PCR, and TCRdb kept only the in-frame ones, dropping some. The sample lists over 150,000 clones; under 85% were seen once. Material for sequencing was PBMCs. The rearrangement joins TRBV27 to TRBJ1-1; perhaps TRBD1 as D (5 bases). The receptor was derived from a man younger than 35 in good health and CMV-seronegative. The CDR3 loop is CASSFTGSQAFF. The DNA of the CDR3 is TGTGCCAGCAGTTTCACAGGTAGCCAAGCTTTCTTT.